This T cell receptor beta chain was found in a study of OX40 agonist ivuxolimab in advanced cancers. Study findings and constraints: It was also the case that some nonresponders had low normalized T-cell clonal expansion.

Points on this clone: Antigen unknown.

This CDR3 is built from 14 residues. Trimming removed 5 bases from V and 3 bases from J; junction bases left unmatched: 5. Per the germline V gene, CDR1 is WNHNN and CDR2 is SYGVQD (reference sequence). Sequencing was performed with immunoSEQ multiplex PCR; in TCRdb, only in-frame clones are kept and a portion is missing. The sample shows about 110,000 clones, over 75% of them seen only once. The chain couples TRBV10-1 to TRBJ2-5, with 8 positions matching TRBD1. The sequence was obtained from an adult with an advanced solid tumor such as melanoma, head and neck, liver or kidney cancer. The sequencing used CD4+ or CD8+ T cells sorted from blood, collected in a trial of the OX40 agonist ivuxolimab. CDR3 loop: CASSPGQEKETQYF. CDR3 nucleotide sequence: TGCGCCAGCAGTCCGGGACAGGAAAAAGAGACCCAGTACTTC.